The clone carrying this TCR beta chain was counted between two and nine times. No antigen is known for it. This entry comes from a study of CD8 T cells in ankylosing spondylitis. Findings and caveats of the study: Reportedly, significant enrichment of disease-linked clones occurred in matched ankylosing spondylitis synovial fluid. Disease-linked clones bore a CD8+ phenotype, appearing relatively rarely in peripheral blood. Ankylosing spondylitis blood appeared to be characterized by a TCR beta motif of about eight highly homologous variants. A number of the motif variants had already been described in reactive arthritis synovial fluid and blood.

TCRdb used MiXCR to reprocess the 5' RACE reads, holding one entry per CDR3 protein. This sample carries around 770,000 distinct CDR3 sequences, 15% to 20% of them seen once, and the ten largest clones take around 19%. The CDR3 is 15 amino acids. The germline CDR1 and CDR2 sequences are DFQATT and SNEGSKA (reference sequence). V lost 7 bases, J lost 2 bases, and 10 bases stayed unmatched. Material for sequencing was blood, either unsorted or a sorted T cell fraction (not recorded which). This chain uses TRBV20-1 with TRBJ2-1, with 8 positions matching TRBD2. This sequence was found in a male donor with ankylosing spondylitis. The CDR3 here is CSVRSGSPTYNEQFF. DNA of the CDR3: TGCAGTGTTAGGAGCGGGAGCCCGACCTACAATGAGCAGTTCTTC.